One sample yielded the 25 T cell receptor beta chains listed below, sequenced in a study of T-cell reconstitution after alpha-beta-depleted transplantation in children. Researchers prepared the TCRbeta library using unique molecular identifiers, the study reports. TCRdb passed the PCR reads through MiXCR, listing each CDR3 protein once. This sample has about 230,000 distinct CDR3 sequences, with around 11% found just once. The sample in question was PBMCs from the stem cell graft donor, obtained from the stem cell graft. These TCRs come from a human donor who donated a stem cell graft to a child with acute lymphoblastic leukemia.

The chain couples TRBV18 to TRBJ1-1, with 7 bases aligning to TRBD1. The trim removed 0 bases at V and 5 bases at J, leaving 6 bases unmatched. Germline V gives CDR1 KGHSH, CDR2 LQKENI. This CDR3 is 15 amino acids long. This CDR3 reads CASSPPWTGKTEAFF. The CDR3 nucleotides read TGTGCCAGCTCACCACCTTGGACAGGAAAGACTGAAGCTTTCTTT.

Many counts were recorded for this clonotype. The chain combines TRBV7-7 with TRBJ2-2; either TRBD1 or TRBD2 may fit D (5 bases each). Trimming left V 1 base short and J 5 bases short, with 17 bases between. The CDR3 extends over 17 amino acids. Germline CDR1 is SSHAT and CDR2 is FNYEAQ (reference sequence). The CDR3 nucleotides are TGTGCCAGCAGCTTAGGTCCTACTGGGGGAAGGACCGGGGAGCTGTTTTTT. It codes for CASSLGPTGGRTGELFF.

J is TRBJ2-1 and V is TRBV12-3 or TRBV12-4, with D perhaps assigned TRBD1 or TRBD2 (5 bases each). The CDR3 length is 15 residues. Trimming stripped 6 bases from V and 6 bases from J, with 18 bases between. CDR3 sequence: CASSGAIGAGNEQFF. DNA of the CDR3: TGTGCCAGCAGCGGGGCAATCGGGGCGGGCAATGAGCAGTTCTTC.

This clonotype was seen at least ten times. The CDR3 sequence is CASSLYRGSGNTIYF. The DNA of the CDR3 is TGTGCCAGCAGTTTATACAGGGGTTCTGGAAACACCATATATTTT. The chain couples TRBV27 to TRBJ1-3, with TRBD1 matching 7 bases. The V and J ends lost 1 base and 1 base, in that order; junction bases with no gene match: 1. Germline V gives CDR1 MNHEY, CDR2 SMNVEV (reference sequence). The CDR3 covers 15 residues.

This clonotype showed up many times. The V call is TRBV21-1, the J call TRBJ1-2; no check of the table's D call, TRBD1, against the DNA was made. TRBV21-1 is listed as a pseudogene. The CDR3 is made up of 16 amino acids. This CDR3 is CASSKAEQGADYGYTF. For the CDR3, the DNA is TGTGCCAGCAGCAAAGCGGAACAGGGGGCGGACTATGGCTACACCTTC.

Ten or more counts support this clonotype. V and J are TRBV5-1 and TRBJ1-2, with 9 bases lining up with TRBD1. The CDR3 has 15 residues. Germline V gene data show CDR1 as SGHRS and CDR2 as YFSETQ. Losses at the gene ends were 3 bases for V and 6 bases for J; bases not matched to a gene: 9. The CDR3 reads CASSYSGTGTNGYTF. The CDR3, as DNA: TGCGCCAGCAGCTACTCCGGGACAGGGACCAATGGCTACACCTTC. The full variable domain, in which reference TRBV5-1 and TRBJ1-2 provide the parts outside the CDR3, is KAGVTQTPRYLIKTRGQQVTLSCSPISGHRSVSWYQQTPGQGLQFLFEYFSETQRNKGNFPGRFSGRQFSNSRSEMNVSTLELGDSALYLCASSYSGTGTNGYTFGSGTRLTVV.

The chain carries TRBV4-3 and TRBJ1-5, with 7 bases matching TRBD1. Germline CDR1 is LGHNA and CDR2 is YSLEER. This CDR3 contains 15 residues. V trimming: 2 bases; J trimming: 4 bases; junction bases outside the gene matches: 5. The CDR3, as DNA: TGCGCCAGCAGCCAAACGACAGGGAGGAATCAGCCCCAGCATTTT. This translates into CASSQTTGRNQPQHF.

Ten or more counts support this clonotype. This chain joins TRBV29-1 and TRBJ2-7, with D possibly matching TRBD2 (5 bases). Germline V gene sequence: CDR1 SQVTM, CDR2 ANQGSEA. This CDR3 has 11 amino acids. V shed 5 bases and J shed 5 bases, with 10 bases lying between them. Written as DNA, the CDR3 is TGCAGCGTTTCGGCCGGGAACGAGCAGTACTTC. Translated: CSVSAGNEQYF.

CDR3 sequence (DNA): TGTGCCAGCGTAAGGCCCACTGAAGCTTTCTTT. Residues: CASVRPTEAFF. The rearrangement uses TRBV7-3 and TRBJ1-1; D is undetermined. Trimming pared 8 bases from V and 4 bases from J, leaving 8 bases between. The germline CDR1 and CDR2 sequences are SGHTA and FQGTGA. CDR3 length: 11 residues.

This clonotype was counted at least ten times. The J gene is TRBJ2-7, the V gene TRBV28; maybe TRBD1 (5 bases). CDR1 and CDR2 from the germline V gene are MDHEN and SYDVKM. The V and J ends lost 7 bases and 3 bases respectively, with 19 bases between them. This CDR3 region has 15 residues. CDR3 nucleotides: TGTGCCAGCACCCCTATGGGGCCAGGCGGCTACGAGCAGTACTTC. Translated: CASTPMGPGGYEQYF.

This clonotype has ten or more counts. J is TRBJ1-5 and V is TRBV7-2, with no clear D. V lost 6 bases, J lost 0 bases, and 6 bases lay in between. Germline V CDR1 and CDR2: SGHTA, FQGNSA. The CDR3 consists of 13 residues. The CDR3 here is CASSPYSNQPQHF. As DNA, the CDR3 is TGTGCCAGCAGTCCTTATAGCAATCAGCCCCAGCATTTT.

Many counts were recorded for this clonotype. The chain has TRBV29-1 and TRBJ2-6, with a weak D call TRBD1 (5 bases). V lost 6 bases to trimming and J lost 0 bases, with 6 bases between them. This CDR3 has 13 residues. Germline CDR1 is SQVTM and CDR2 is ANQGSEA. CDR3 nucleotides: TGCAGCGTCGGACACTCTGGGGCCAACGTCCTGACTTTC. This encodes CSVGHSGANVLTF.

Ten or more counts support this clonotype. The J gene is TRBJ2-1, the V gene TRBV20-1, with 7 bases that match TRBD2. Germline assignment: CDR1 DFQATT and CDR2 SNEGSKA (reference sequence). The ends lost 3 bases at V and 3 bases at J; junction bases unmatched: 11. The length of the CDR3 is 16 residues. The CDR3: CSASLRGSGIYNEQFF. The DNA for the CDR3 is TGCAGTGCTAGCTTGAGAGGCAGCGGGATCTACAATGAGCAGTTCTTC.

This clonotype was counted ten times or more. The V call is TRBV7-8, the J call TRBJ2-3; D possibly corresponds to TRBD2 (7 bases). CDR3 length equals 15 residues. The germline CDR1 and CDR2 sequences are SGHVS and FQNEAQ. V dropped 3 bases and J dropped 4 bases, with 14 bases sitting between them. CDR3 protein: CASSFLQGGSDTQYF. Written as DNA, the CDR3 is TGTGCCAGCAGCTTCCTACAGGGAGGGTCAGATACGCAGTATTTT.

This clonotype was picked up many times. The chain employs TRBV15 and TRBJ2-3; D is perhaps TRBD1 or TRBD2 (5 bases each). V lost 2 bases, J lost 4 bases, and 13 bases lay in between. The germline V gene has CDR1 LNHNV and CDR2 YYDKDF (reference sequence). This CDR3 region has 15 residues. CDR3 bases: TGTGCCACCAGCAGACAGGGTGGGGACCCAGATACGCAGTATTTT. Translation gives CATSRQGGDPDTQYF. Full variable domain (outside the CDR3, taken from reference TRBV15 and TRBJ2-3): DAMVIQNPRYQVTQFGKPVTLSCSQTLNHNVMYWYQQKSSQAPKLLFHYYDKDFNNEADTPDNFQSRRPNTSFCFLDIRSPGLGDTAMYLCATSRQGGDPDTQYFGPGTRLTVL.

The table lists this clonotype with many counts. This rearrangement joins TRBV15 to TRBJ1-5; D is unclear. This CDR3 is built from 12 residues. V lost 0 bases and J lost 4, with 1 base in between. CDR1 LNHNV and CDR2 YYDKDF come from the germline V gene (reference sequence). CDR3: CATSRENQPQHF. The DNA of the CDR3 is TGTGCCACCAGCAGAGAAAATCAGCCCCAGCATTTT.

The sample holds many counts of this clonotype. This chain connects TRBV20-1 to TRBJ2-7; 7 bases align to TRBD1. CDR1 is DFQATT, CDR2 SNEGSKA, per germline (reference sequence). Losses at the gene ends were 1 base for V and 12 bases for J; bases not matched to a gene: 6. The CDR3 runs to 11 residues. The CDR3: CSARGIQGLYF. The CDR3 DNA follows: TGCAGTGCTAGAGGAATACAGGGGCTGTACTTC.

This clonotype was seen at least ten times. The rearrangement uses TRBV4-2 and TRBJ2-4, with D perhaps TRBD1 (6 bases). The CDR3 is made up of 16 amino acids. Germline CDR1 reads LGHNA; CDR2 reads YNFKEQ. Trimming shortened V by 0 bases and J by 1 base, and 10 bases separated the two germline ends. CDR3 sequence (DNA): TGTGCCAGCAGCCAAGAAGGGGGTAACGCCAAAAACATTCAGTACTTC. This codes for CASSQEGGNAKNIQYF.

CDR3 residues: CASRETGQGVLGNTIYF. CDR3 bases: TGTGCCAGCAGAGAAACGGGACAGGGGGTACTTGGAAACACCATATATTTT. This chain joins TRBV25-1 and TRBJ1-3, with 11 nucleotides matching TRBD1. The germline gives CDR1 MGHDK, CDR2 SYGVNS. The CDR3 is made up of 17 amino acids. V gave up 6 bases and J gave up 3 bases; unmatched junction bases: 10.

The sample holds many counts of this clonotype. V is TRBV9 and J is TRBJ1-5, with unresolved D. Germline CDR1 reads SGDLS; CDR2 reads YYNGEE. Deletions cut 0 bases from V and 6 bases from J, with 10 bases between. The CDR3 extends over 14 amino acids. The CDR3 loop reads CASSVDLGGQPQHF. The CDR3, as DNA: TGTGCCAGCAGCGTAGACCTGGGAGGTCAGCCCCAGCATTTT.

Many counts were recorded for this clonotype. J is TRBJ2-4 and V is TRBV20-1; a possible D gene is TRBD2 (5 bases). This CDR3 comprises 13 residues. V shed 6 bases and J shed 0 bases, with 9 bases lying between them. CDR1 is DFQATT and CDR2 is SNEGSKA in the germline V gene (reference sequence). The CDR3 DNA reads as TGCAGTGCCGGGGTCATAGCCAAAAACATTCAGTACTTC. It translates to CSAGVIAKNIQYF.

The chain has TRBV4-3 and TRBJ2-3; D possibly matches TRBD1 or TRBD2 (5 bases each). The CDR3 is 18 residues long. CDR1 is LGHNA and CDR2 is YSLEER in the germline V gene. Trimming stripped 3 bases from V and 7 bases from J, with 26 bases between. The CDR3 coding sequence is TGCGCCAGCAGCCAGGACCGCCTCGTCGGGGCCGGATTGAATACGCAGTATTTT. As protein: CASSQDRLVGAGLNTQYF.

This clonotype has a count of ten or more. This sequence joins TRBV20-1 and TRBJ2-5, with 7 bases fitting TRBD2. CDR3 length: 16 amino acids. With 3 bases clipped from V and 2 bases from J, the junction kept 12 bases outside the gene matches. The V gene's germline CDR1 is DFQATT and CDR2 SNEGSKA (reference sequence). DNA of the CDR3: TGCAGTGCTAGGGGAACCGTCGGGAGGTTGCAAGAGACCCAGTACTTC. Translation gives CSARGTVGRLQETQYF.

The table lists this clonotype with many counts. The chain employs TRBV5-1 and TRBJ2-2; TRBD1 agrees at 9 bases. The J segment lost 7 bases and the V segment lost 4 bases, leaving 11 bases of the junction unmatched. The CDR3 contains 16 residues. Germline loops: CDR1 SGHRS, CDR2 YFSETQ. CDR3 in amino acids: CASSARDRVSGGELFF. As DNA, the CDR3 is TGCGCCAGCAGCGCCCGGGACAGGGTGTCCGGCGGGGAGCTGTTTTTT.

The V and J genes are TRBV4-3 and TRBJ2-7; 9 bases align to TRBD2. With 0 bases clipped from V and 7 bases from J, the junction kept 13 bases outside the gene matches. Germline V gene lookup returns CDR1 LGHNA and CDR2 YSLEER. The length of the CDR3 is 17 residues. CDR3 nucleotides: TGCGCCAGCAGCCAAGATCTCATGGGCGGGAGGGCCGGGGAGCAGTACTTC. Translated: CASSQDLMGGRAGEQYF.